This TCR beta chain was sequenced during a study of T cell responses to AZD1222 COVID-19 vaccine. The study's findings and limits: Reportedly, nearly half the spike-specific TCRs target unmutated variant regions. Spike-specific TCR repertoires showed rising breadth and depth after two AZD1222 doses. Repertoire sampling happened only post peak T cell response.

Turning to this clone: No antigen is known for it.

TCRdb keeps only in-frame clones here, not all; method: immunoSEQ multiplex PCR. The data show 90,000 to 120,000 clones, roughly nine tenths seen once. Germline V CDR1 and CDR2: MNHEY, SMNVEV (reference sequence). CDR3 length: 14 amino acids. With 4 bases clipped from V and 5 bases from J, the junction kept 7 bases outside the gene matches. Sequences were derived from peripheral blood, sampled on day 0 of MenACWY control vaccination. This sequence originates from an adult in good health. The chain employs TRBV27 and TRBJ1-1, with 7 bases lining up with TRBD1. CDR3: CASSSTGIGTEAFF. In DNA form, the CDR3 reads TGTGCCAGCAGTTCGACAGGGATTGGGACTGAAGCTTTCTTT.